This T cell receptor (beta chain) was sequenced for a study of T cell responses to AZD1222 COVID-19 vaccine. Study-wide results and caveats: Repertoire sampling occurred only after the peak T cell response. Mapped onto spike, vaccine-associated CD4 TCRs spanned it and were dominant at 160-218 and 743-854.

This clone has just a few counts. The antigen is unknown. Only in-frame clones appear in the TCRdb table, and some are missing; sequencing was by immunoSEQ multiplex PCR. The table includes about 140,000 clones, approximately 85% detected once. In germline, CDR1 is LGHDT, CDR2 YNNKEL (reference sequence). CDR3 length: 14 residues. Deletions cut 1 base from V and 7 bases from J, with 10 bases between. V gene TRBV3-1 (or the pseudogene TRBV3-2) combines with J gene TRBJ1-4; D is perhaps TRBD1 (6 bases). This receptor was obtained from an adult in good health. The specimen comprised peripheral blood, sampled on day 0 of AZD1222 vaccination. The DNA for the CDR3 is TGTGCCAGCAGCCAAGTGGGGGCGGGTGAAAAACTGTTTTTT. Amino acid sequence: CASSQVGAGEKLFF.